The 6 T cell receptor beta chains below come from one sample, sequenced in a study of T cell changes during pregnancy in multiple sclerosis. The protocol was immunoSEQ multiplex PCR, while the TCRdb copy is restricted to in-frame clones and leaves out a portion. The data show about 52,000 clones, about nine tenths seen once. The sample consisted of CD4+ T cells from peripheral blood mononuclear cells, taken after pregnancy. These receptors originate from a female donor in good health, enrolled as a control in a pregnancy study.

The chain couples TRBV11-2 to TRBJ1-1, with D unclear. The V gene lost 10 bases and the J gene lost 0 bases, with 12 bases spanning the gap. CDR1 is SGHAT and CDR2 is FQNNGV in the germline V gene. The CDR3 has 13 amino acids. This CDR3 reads CATLVTMNTEAFF. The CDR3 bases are TGTGCCACCTTGGTTACTATGAACACTGAAGCTTTCTTT.

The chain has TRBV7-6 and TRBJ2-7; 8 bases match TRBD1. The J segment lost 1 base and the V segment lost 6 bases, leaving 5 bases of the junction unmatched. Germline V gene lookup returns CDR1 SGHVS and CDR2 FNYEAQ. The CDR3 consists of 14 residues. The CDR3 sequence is CASRSGTGSYEQYF. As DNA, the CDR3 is TGTGCCAGCAGATCCGGGACAGGTTCCTACGAGCAGTACTTC.

DNA for the CDR3: TGTGCCTGGGAAATGACAGGCCGCCCCAATTCACCCCTCCACTTT. Protein: CAWEMTGRPNSPLHF. V gene TRBV30 combines with J gene TRBJ1-6, with a weak D call TRBD1 (6 bases). CDR3 length equals 15 residues. In germline, CDR1 is GTSNPN, CDR2 SVGIG (reference sequence). V lost 5 bases, J lost 7 bases, and 18 bases lay in between.

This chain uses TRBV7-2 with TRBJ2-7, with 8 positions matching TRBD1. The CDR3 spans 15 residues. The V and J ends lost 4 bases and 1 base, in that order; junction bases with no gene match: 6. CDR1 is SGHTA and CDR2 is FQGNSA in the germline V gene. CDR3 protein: CASSSSRTGSYEQYF. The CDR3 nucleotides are TGTGCCAGCAGCTCCTCCAGGACAGGGTCCTACGAGCAGTACTTC.

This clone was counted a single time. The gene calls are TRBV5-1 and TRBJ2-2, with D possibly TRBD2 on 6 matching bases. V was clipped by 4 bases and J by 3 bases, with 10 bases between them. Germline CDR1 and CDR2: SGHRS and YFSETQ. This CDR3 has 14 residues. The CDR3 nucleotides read TGCGCCAGCAGCCGGGACTCATACACCGGGGAGCTGTTTTTT. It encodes CASSRDSYTGELFF.

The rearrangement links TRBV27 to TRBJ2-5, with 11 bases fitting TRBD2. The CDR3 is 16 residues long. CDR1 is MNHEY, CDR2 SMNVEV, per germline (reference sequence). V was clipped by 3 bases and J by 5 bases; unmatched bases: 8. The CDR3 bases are TGTGCCAGCAGTTTTACTAGCGGGGGAGCCAGGGAGACCCAGTACTTC. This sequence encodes CASSFTSGGARETQYF.